This TCR beta chain was sequenced for a study of T cell changes during pregnancy in multiple sclerosis. V was shortened by 3 bases and J by 2 bases, with 15 bases between the two germline ends. CDR1 is MRHNA and CDR2 is SNTAGT in the germline V gene. The CDR3 loop spans 16 amino acids. Clones were sequenced by immunoSEQ multiplex PCR, and TCRdb holds only the in-frame ones, with some missing. The sample contains roughly 49,000 clones, approximately 95% of which appear only once. The V call is TRBV6-4, the J call TRBJ2-3; possible D gene TRBD2, 6 bases. Here the sequenced sample was CD8+ T cells from peripheral blood mononuclear cells, taken in the first trimester of pregnancy. The source is a female donor with multiple sclerosis, enrolled in a pregnancy study. DNA of the CDR3: TGTGCCAGCAGTGAAGGAGGGAGTTCCCACACAGATACGCAGTATTTT. Its translation is CASSEGGSSHTDTQYF.